This T cell receptor beta chain came from a study of regulatory T cells in long-lasting Graves disease. Regarding the study as a whole: With approximately 3,000 shared public clonotypes, persistent patients exceeded new patients, who shared about a thousand.

The CDR3 runs 19 residues. V dropped 1 base and J dropped 1; count of bases not matched to a gene: 9. Germline V CDR1 and CDR2: SGHTA, FQGNSA. This clonotype was recorded at least ten times. Its antigen is currently unknown. Arm-PCR of CDR3 regions and iRepertoire HTBI primers were used to build TCR beta libraries. TCRdb fed the multiplex PCR reads into MiXCR, producing one record per CDR3 protein. The sample carries 200,000 to 300,000 distinct CDR3 sequences, 20% recorded once. Time point here: newly diagnosed GD, antithyroid drugs for less than 3 months. From RNA extracted from PBMCs, the TCR library was made. The source of the patients was an endocrinology department in Xi'an, China.

The clonotype was recovered from a female donor with Graves disease. This chain joins TRBV7-2 and TRBJ2-2; 10 bases match TRBD2. Sequenced material: peripheral blood mononuclear cells (PBMCs), taken at new diagnosis, from a patient treated with antithyroid drugs. In DNA, the CDR3 is TGTGCCAGCAGCTTAGTTAGGAGTAGCGGGAGGCAGAACACCGGGGAGCTGTTTTTT. As protein: CASSLVRSSGRQNTGELFF.